This passage covers 32 T cell receptor beta chains from one sample sequenced in a study of tumor-infiltrating lymphocytes in primary liver carcinoma. They got blood RNA out of unsorted whole blood and also pulled out germline DNA. Synthesis of TCR beta cDNA was carried out from 500 ng total RNA with a constant-region primer. Slightly modified ARM-PCR, run as three nested multiplex PCR rounds, produced the TCR beta libraries. TRBV1-TRBV30 forward and Cbeta reverse primers drove the first two roughly 10-cycle rounds. TCRdb analysed the multiplex PCR reads with MiXCR anew, one entry per CDR3 protein. The data show 300,000 to 400,000 distinct CDR3 sequences, with around 60% seen just once and 5.5% to 8% held by the top ten. The sequencing input was peripheral blood. These TCRs come from a man aged 40-55 years with primary liver carcinoma and hepatitis B virus infection.

On this clonotype itself: Given a much more abundant clone one base away, this may be a read error. This chain uses TRBV12-3 or TRBV12-4 with TRBJ2-1, with D hard to call. The CDR3 runs to 15 residues. The CDR3: CASSLGGPQTNDQFF. CDR3 bases: TGTGCCAGCAGTTTAGGCGGCCCCCAGACCAATGATCAGTTCTTC.

CDR3 nucleotides: TGTGCCTGGAATGTTCGAGCGGGAAAGATCAATGAGCAGTTCTTC. Translating gives CAWNVRAGKINEQFF. The chain carries TRBV30 and TRBJ2-1; 7 bases match TRBD2. The CDR3 consists of 15 residues. With V trimmed by 4 bases and J by 6 bases, 12 bases remained unmatched. Germline V gives CDR1 GTSNPN, CDR2 SVGIG (reference sequence).

Notes on this clonotype: A much larger clone lies a single base off, so this may be a read error. The V call is TRBV6-1, the J call TRBJ2-2, with a weak D call TRBD1 (5 bases). V was shortened by 10 bases and J by 8 bases, with 17 bases between the two germline ends. This CDR3 is 13 amino acids long. The germline gives CDR1 MNHNS, CDR2 SASEGT. CDR3 coding DNA: TGTGCCAACACCAGCCCAGGGCGAGGGGAGCTGTTTTTT. It translates to CANTSPGRGELFF.

A note on this clonotype: A junction end diverges from the germline sequence, so it may reflect a read error. This chain connects TRBV11-2 to TRBJ2-5; 8 positions agree with TRBD1. The V gene's germline CDR1 is SGHAT and CDR2 FQNNGV. This CDR3 is 17 amino acids long. In nucleotides, the CDR3 is TGTGCCAACAGCTTAGATTCACCGGGACAGGCAGGAGAGACCCAGTACTTC. Its translation: CANSLDSPGQAGETQYF.

As regards this clonotype: The junction departs from germline at one end; a sequencing error may be responsible. The chain employs TRBV6-2 or TRBV6-3 and TRBJ2-5; the match to TRBD2 covers 8 bases. The CDR3 contains 15 residues. In germline, CDR1 is MNHEY, CDR2 SVGEGT. The CDR3 DNA reads TGTGCCAGCAGTTCCCCACTAGCGGCCCAAGATACCCAGTACTTC. It specifies CASSSPLAAQDTQYF.

This clonotype was observed a few times. The chain couples TRBV5-5 to TRBJ1-5, with 10 bases that match TRBD1. Germline-derived CDR1 and CDR2 are SGHKS and YYEKEE (reference sequence). CDR3 length equals 15 residues. Trimming removed 3 bases from V and 5 bases from J; junction bases left unmatched: 5. The CDR3 spells CASSSGQGFHQPQHF. In DNA, the CDR3 is TGTGCCAGCAGCTCGGGACAGGGGTTCCATCAGCCCCAGCATTTT.

This clonotype was seen ten or more times. The chain combines TRBV12-3 or TRBV12-4 with TRBJ1-3, with TRBD1 matching over 8 bases. This CDR3 has 16 amino acids. The junction had 6 bases not matched to a gene; V was cut back by 3 bases and J by 2 bases. CDR3 in amino acids: CASSFRGTGAGNTIYF. CDR3 bases: TGTGCCAGCAGTTTTAGGGGGACAGGCGCTGGAAACACCATATATTTT.

The chain joins TRBV11-2 to TRBJ2-7, with 10 bases matching TRBD2. The CDR3 runs to 15 residues. From germline, CDR1 is SGHAT and CDR2 FQNNGV. Losses at the gene ends were 3 bases for V and 0 bases for J; bases not matched to a gene: 2. In DNA form, the CDR3 reads TGTGCCAGCAGCTTCGGGACTAGCGACTCCTACGAGCAGTACTTC. Protein product: CASSFGTSDSYEQYF.

For this clonotype: One end of the junction does not line up with germline, which may come from a read error. The J gene is TRBJ1-6, the V gene TRBV12-3 or TRBV12-4; no definite D call. This CDR3 contains 14 residues. CDR3 loop: CASSWRVRESPLHF. The CDR3 bases are TGTGCCAGCAGTTGGAGAGTGAGAGAGTCACCCCTCCATTTT.

On this clonotype itself: This may stem from a read error, because a much larger clone lies one nucleotide away. V is TRBV6-1 and J is TRBJ2-7; D perhaps matches TRBD2 (7 bases). CDR3 size: 14 residues. The germline CDR1 and CDR2 sequences are MNHNS and SASEGT. CDR3 DNA: TGTACCAGCAGTGGGCGGGGGCTCTCCTACGAGCAGTACTTC. This gives the protein CTSSGRGLSYEQYF.

As concerns this clonotype: A read error may be the cause here, since a much bigger clone is one base away. The V and J genes are TRBV4-1 and TRBJ2-3; TRBD1 is a possible D gene (7 bases). This CDR3 has 17 amino acids. Germline V gene lookup returns CDR1 MGHRA and CDR2 YSYEKL. V lost 7 bases and J 1 base, leaving 21 bases between the germline ends. CDR3 region: CASNQEGAGQGTDTQYF. For the CDR3, the DNA is TGCGCCAGCAACCAGGAGGGGGCCGGGCAGGGCACAGATACGCAGTATTTT.

This clonotype was observed a handful of times. Being one base from a much bigger clone, this may be a read error. The chain is built from TRBV12-3 or TRBV12-4 and TRBJ1-2; a possible D gene is TRBD1 (6 bases). The CDR3 covers 14 residues. CDR3 sequence (DNA): TGTGTCAGCAGTCCCGCCGGGGGCATCTATGGCTACACCTTC. Protein product: CVSSPAGGIYGYTF.

For the CDR3, the DNA is TGCACCAGCAGCCCCCATTCGAGGGTTTCGGAGACCCAGTACTTC. It codes for CTSSPHSRVSETQYF. The J gene is TRBJ2-5, the V gene TRBV1; the table's D call, TRBD2, has no DNA check behind it. TRBV1 is deemed a pseudogene. The CDR3 runs 15 residues.

CDR3 in DNA: TGTACAAGCAGTTACAGGGGTAACACCGGGGAGCTGTTTTTT. As protein: CTSSYRGNTGELFF. The chain couples TRBV11-1 to TRBJ2-2, with 7 nucleotides matching TRBD1. CDR1 and CDR2 from the germline V gene are SGHAT and FQDESV (reference sequence). The CDR3 sequence is 14 residues long.

To note about this clonotype: A much larger clone is a single base away; this may be a read error. The chain couples TRBV6-2 or TRBV6-3 to TRBJ2-1; D is undetermined. Germline CDR1 and CDR2: MNHEY and SVGEGT. The germline V and J ends were trimmed by 5 bases and 7 bases, with 9 bases remaining between them. The CDR3 is 12 residues long. The CDR3 spells CASSTLFNEQFF. DNA of the CDR3: TGTGCCAGCAGTACGTTGTTTAATGAGCAGTTCTTC.

J is TRBJ2-5 and V is TRBV7-9, with 12 nucleotides matching TRBD2. The germline V gene has CDR1 SEHNR and CDR2 FQNEAQ (reference sequence). This CDR3 spans 14 amino acids. The junction had 1 base not matched to a gene; V was cut back by 5 bases and J by 3 bases. In DNA form, the CDR3 reads TGTGCCAGCAGCCCTAGCGGGAGGGAAGAGACCCAGTACTTC. Encoded protein: CASSPSGREETQYF.

Concerning this clonotype: At one of its ends the junction is not consistent with the germline gene, which may arise from a read error. The gene calls are TRBV11-2 and TRBJ2-1; no definite D call. The CDR3 is made up of 13 amino acids. CDR1 and CDR2 from the germline V gene are SGHAT and FQNNGV. The CDR3 is CASSLGARNKQFF. In DNA, the CDR3 is TGTGCCAGCAGCTTAGGTGCTCGCAATAAGCAGTTCTTC.

For this clonotype: This sequence may be a read error, since a much larger clone differs from it by one base. The chain combines TRBV6-5 with TRBJ1-5; tentatively, D is TRBD1 (5 bases). CDR3 size: 14 residues. The V end was cut by 5 bases, the J end by 3 bases, with 11 bases between. Germline lookup yields CDR1 MNHEY and CDR2 SVGAGI. CDR3 in amino acids: CASSQMGHNQPQHF. In nucleotides, the CDR3 is TGTGCCAGCAGTCAGATGGGGCACAATCAGCCCCAGCATTTT.

This clonotype was found once. One end of the junction fails to match germline, which may point to a read error. This chain's CDR3 is CASSQTGVGSLLHF. Written as DNA, the CDR3 is TGTGCCAGCAGTCAGACAGGGGTCGGTTCACTCCTCCACTTT. The rearrangement links TRBV6-5 to TRBJ1-6; 8 bases are shared with TRBD1. In germline, CDR1 is MNHEY, CDR2 SVGAGI. The CDR3 spans 14 residues.

The V gene is TRBV10-3, the J gene TRBJ2-7, with TRBD1 identical over 8 bases. V trimming: 8 bases; J trimming: 7 bases; junction bases outside the gene matches: 7. The CDR3 has 12 residues. CDR1 is ENHRY, CDR2 SYGVKD, per germline. CDR3: CAIVDRDQEQYF. DNA for the CDR3: TGTGCCATCGTGGACAGGGACCAAGAGCAGTACTTC.

This clonotype was seen many times. This chain links TRBV11-2 with TRBJ2-6, with TRBD2 identical over 14 bases. Per germline, CDR1 SGHAT and CDR2 FQNNGV. This CDR3 is built from 17 residues. Germline trimming cut 7 bases from V and 2 bases from J; bases unmatched to any gene: 4. CDR3 bases: TGTGCCAGCACCCGACTAGCGGGAGGGCCTGGGGCCAACGTCCTGACTTTC. The encoded protein is CASTRLAGGPGANVLTF.

Concerning this clonotype itself: A much larger clone lies a single base off, so this may be a read error. The rearrangement links TRBV12-3 or TRBV12-4 to TRBJ2-1, with a tentative D call TRBD2 (7 bases). With 3 bases removed from V and 8 bases from J, the gap between germline ends came to 17 bases. This CDR3 is built from 15 residues. This chain's CDR3 is CASSLLGARGDEQFF. Here the CDR3 DNA reads TGTGCCAGCAGTTTGCTGGGGGCTCGGGGGGATGAGCAGTTCTTC.

J is TRBJ1-2 and V is TRBV6-1, with a tentative D call TRBD1 (5 bases). Germline CDR1 and CDR2: MNHNS and SASEGT. The CDR3 contains 14 residues. Between the trimmed V and J ends, which lost 7 bases and 3 bases, there was a span of 15 bases. In nucleotides, the CDR3 is TGTGCCAGCACTACCCCGGCAGGGTACTATGGCTACACCTTC. Translating gives CASTTPAGYYGYTF.

Written as DNA, the CDR3 is TGTGCCAGCAGTTCCAAGCAGGAGGAGCTGTTTTTT. This sequence encodes CASSSKQEELFF. The chain couples TRBV28 to TRBJ2-2, with D uncertain. CDR3 length equals 12 residues. CDR1 and CDR2 (germline): MDHEN, SYDVKM. Trimming removed 4 bases from V and 10 bases from J, with 10 bases in between.

A word on this clonotype: Sequence at one end of the junction differs from germline and may be a read error. The rearrangement links TRBV11-3 to TRBJ2-3, with D possibly being TRBD1 (6 bases). CDR1 SGHNT and CDR2 YENEEA come from the germline V gene. This CDR3 spans 14 amino acids. Here the CDR3 DNA reads TGTGCCAGCAGCTTTAATGGGGGCACATATACCCAGTATTTT. Amino acid sequence: CASSFNGGTYTQYF.

The chain is built from TRBV5-6 and TRBJ2-1, with unresolved D. V was pared by 1 base and J by 7 bases, with 18 bases between. Germline V gene lookup returns CDR1 SGHDT and CDR2 YYEEEE. CDR3 length equals 16 residues. The chain's CDR3 is CASSLRFSLSENEQFF. For the CDR3, the DNA is TGTGCCAGCAGCTTGCGTTTCTCACTCTCTGAGAATGAGCAGTTCTTC.

This clonotype came up once. A read error may explain this, as a much larger clone is one base away. The chain has TRBV10-2 and TRBJ2-7; no clear D. The CDR3 extends over 14 amino acids. CDR1 and CDR2 from the germline V gene are WSHSY and SAAADI. V was trimmed by 7 bases and J by 6 bases, leaving 19 bases between them. The CDR3 spells CASKSGGETCEQYF. The DNA of the CDR3 is TGCGCCAGCAAATCCGGCGGTGAGACCTGCGAGCAGTACTTC.

A word on this clonotype: A much larger clone lies a single base off, so this may be a read error. The V call is TRBV6-2 or TRBV6-3, the J call TRBJ2-7; 7 positions match TRBD1. This CDR3 spans 11 amino acids. Germline CDR1 is MNHEY and CDR2 is SVGEGT. V was clipped by 10 bases and J by 9 bases; unmatched bases: 9. The CDR3 DNA follows: TGTGCCATCAGAGGGGGCGCGGCGCAGTACTTC. Translating gives CAIRGGAAQYF.

As regards this clonotype: A much larger clone differs by one base, so this may be a read error. The chain has TRBV10-3 and TRBJ2-5; D call uncertain. CDR3 size: 12 residues. CDR1 is ENHRY, CDR2 SYGVKD, per germline. The CDR3 reads CAINESFETQYF. Written as DNA, the CDR3 is TGTGCCATCAATGAGTCGTTCGAGACCCAGTACTTC.

A note on this clonotype: Possible read error: a much larger clone is one base away. The chain combines TRBV6-6 with TRBJ2-5; TRBD1 matches at 8 bases. The CDR3 runs to 13 residues. CDR1 and CDR2 from the germline V gene are MNHNY and SVGAGI (reference sequence). CDR3 in amino acids: CASSQQGEEAQYF. Here the CDR3 DNA reads TGTGCCAGCAGCCAACAGGGGGAAGAGGCCCAGTACTTC.

V is TRBV5-1 and J is TRBJ2-3, with 9 bases aligning to TRBD2. The CDR3 consists of 17 residues. The germline CDR1 and CDR2 sequences are SGHRS and YFSETQ. The V and J ends lost 2 bases and 1 base, in that order; junction bases with no gene match: 8. In DNA form, the CDR3 reads TGCGCCAGCAGCTTACTAGCGGGTCTTACTGGCACAGATACGCAGTATTTT. Translated, it gives CASSLLAGLTGTDTQYF.

Details on this clonotype: A much more abundant neighbour one base away suggests this may be a read error. It is likely a read error, because the conserved phenylalanine at the end of the CDR3 is missing. The CDR3 nucleotides read TGTGCCAGCAGGAGCGGACTGGCGGATAACAATGAGCAGTTCATC. Amino acids: CASRSGLADNNEQFI. The V call is TRBV6-5, the J call TRBJ2-1, with D tentatively TRBD2 (5 bases). CDR1 is MNHEY and CDR2 is SVGAGI in the germline V gene. V was trimmed by 6 bases and J by 5 bases, leaving 17 bases between them. This CDR3 region has 15 residues.